Below are 26 T cell receptor beta chains sequenced from a single sample in a study of T-cell reconstitution after alpha-beta-depleted transplantation in children. The library targeted TCRbeta and was prepared with unique molecular identifiers. TCRdb processed the PCR reads anew with MiXCR; each CDR3 protein has one entry. The sample has roughly 400,000 distinct CDR3 sequences; 43% are singletons. The input for sequencing was PBMCs, taken before TCRalphabeta/CD19-depleted stem cell transplant. These receptors were obtained from a girl aged 2 to 9 with aplastic anemia, due to receive a stem cell transplant.

This clonotype was counted many times. V is TRBV29-1 and J is TRBJ2-7; TRBD1 might be the D (6 bases). Germline V CDR1 and CDR2: SQVTM, ANQGSEA. The CDR3 contains 15 residues. V lost 1 base to trimming and J lost 2 bases, with 15 bases between them. Here the CDR3 DNA reads TGCAGCGTTGAAGCCCCACAGGGTCGCCCCTACGAGCAGTACTTC. It translates to CSVEAPQGRPYEQYF.

The V and J genes are TRBV5-1 and TRBJ2-3; D call uncertain. This CDR3 has 17 residues. CDR1 is SGHRS, CDR2 YFSETQ, per germline. V dropped 3 bases and J dropped 4 bases, with 21 bases sitting between them. CDR3 region: CASSSGRVPGRADTQYF. The CDR3 DNA reads TGCGCCAGCAGCTCGGGTCGGGTCCCCGGTCGTGCAGATACGCAGTATTTT.

This clonotype has only a few counts. V gene TRBV7-2 combines with J gene TRBJ2-7; D may be TRBD1 or TRBD2 (6 bases each). This CDR3 has 14 amino acids. CDR1 is SGHTA, CDR2 FQGNSA, per germline. V lost 2 bases and J lost 13, with 21 bases in between. For the CDR3, the DNA is TGTGCCAGCAGCTTAAGCCCGAGGGGGGCCCACTTTTACTTC. Its protein is CASSLSPRGAHFYF.

The rearrangement uses TRBV28 and TRBJ1-5; D remains ambiguous. The germline CDR1 and CDR2 sequences are MDHEN and SYDVKM. The CDR3 is 14 residues long. Trimming shortened V by 5 bases and J by 7 bases, and 15 bases separated the two germline ends. This chain's CDR3 is CASSRPRGYQPQHF. The CDR3 coding sequence is TGTGCCAGCAGTCGACCACGGGGATACCAGCCCCAGCATTTT.

This clonotype was seen repeatedly, ten times or more. The chain recombines TRBV5-1 with TRBJ2-7, with D tentatively TRBD2 (6 bases). Germline loops: CDR1 SGHRS, CDR2 YFSETQ. The CDR3 runs 13 residues. V was clipped by 3 bases and J by 7 bases, with 14 bases between them. The CDR3 sequence is CASSSRLDQEQYF. CDR3 nucleotide sequence: TGCGCCAGCAGCTCGAGACTAGACCAAGAGCAGTACTTC.

The genes are TRBV28 and TRBJ2-1; possibly TRBD2 for D (5 bases). V was cut by 3 bases and J by 2 bases, with 17 bases left in between. The CDR3 covers 17 residues. Germline CDR1 MDHEN, CDR2 SYDVKM. The CDR3 is CASSFPKSGAAYNEQFF. The CDR3, as DNA: TGTGCCAGCAGTTTCCCAAAGAGCGGAGCAGCCTACAATGAGCAGTTCTTC.

This clonotype was observed many times. The rearrangement links TRBV20-1 to TRBJ1-2, with D hard to call. The CDR3 is 14 amino acids. V lost 4 bases and J 4 bases, leaving 16 bases between the germline ends. Germline V gene data show CDR1 as DFQATT and CDR2 as SNEGSKA (reference sequence). CDR3 residues: CSATLRRTPYGYTF. The CDR3 DNA is TGCAGTGCTACTCTGAGGCGTACCCCCTATGGCTACACCTTC.

This clonotype came up a few times. The rearrangement joins TRBV19 to TRBJ2-7; the match to TRBD2 covers 7 bases. V shed 3 bases and J 5 bases; nucleotides not matched to a gene: 7. The length of the CDR3 is 14 residues. Germline V CDR1 and CDR2: LNHDA, SQIVND (reference sequence). This CDR3 reads CASSIRGSYDEQYF. The CDR3 DNA is TGTGCCAGTAGTATCCGCGGGAGTTACGACGAGCAGTACTTC.

This clonotype was detected ten times or more. The genes are TRBV28 and TRBJ1-1; D unclear. Germline CDR1 MDHEN, CDR2 SYDVKM. With 1 base removed from V and 6 bases from J, the gap between germline ends came to 12 bases. CDR3 size: 14 residues. CDR3 DNA: TGTGCCAGCAGTTTATCTTGGGGTGGGGCTGAAGCTTTCTTT. Residues: CASSLSWGGAEAFF.

The chain joins TRBV28 to TRBJ2-1; D is perhaps TRBD2 (5 bases). Germline V lookup: CDR1 MDHEN, CDR2 SYDVKM. Between the trimmed V and J ends, which lost 5 bases and 9 bases, there was a span of 8 bases. This CDR3 contains 11 residues. CDR3 protein: CASSEGTEQFF. In nucleotides, the CDR3 is TGTGCCAGCAGTGAGGGAACTGAGCAGTTCTTC.

The CDR3 DNA sequence: TGCGCCAGCAGCTCGACTATTGGCACCGGAGAGACCCAGTACTTC. This translates into CASSSTIGTGETQYF. The V call is TRBV5-1, the J call TRBJ2-5; tentative D call: TRBD2 (5 bases). The germline V gene encodes CDR1 SGHRS and CDR2 YFSETQ. Trimming pared 3 bases from V and 4 bases from J, leaving 16 bases between. The CDR3 loop spans 15 amino acids.

This clonotype occurred many times. The genes are TRBV20-1 and TRBJ2-1, with TRBD2 matching 11 bases. V gave up 6 bases and J gave up 6 bases; unmatched junction bases: 7. The length of the CDR3 is 14 residues. From germline, CDR1 is DFQATT and CDR2 SNEGSKA (reference sequence). As DNA, the CDR3 is TGCAGTGCCTTAACTAGCGGGAGATCCAATGAGCAGTTCTTC. Amino acid sequence: CSALTSGRSNEQFF.

The V call is TRBV6-5, the J call TRBJ2-1; possible D gene TRBD2, 5 bases. The germline V and J ends were trimmed by 3 bases and 8 bases, with 17 bases remaining between them. The CDR3 runs to 15 residues. The V gene's germline CDR1 is MNHEY and CDR2 SVGAGI. Here the CDR3 DNA reads TGTGCCAGCAGTTATGAAGCGGAGAACGGCGATGAGCAGTTCTTC. Translated: CASSYEAENGDEQFF.

This clonotype was seen at least ten times. The chain joins TRBV5-1 to TRBJ1-2; D remains unclear. Germline CDR1 SGHRS, CDR2 YFSETQ. The CDR3 length is 13 residues. V lost 0 bases and J lost 7, with 10 bases in between. The CDR3 DNA follows: TGCGCCAGCAGCTTGGGTCAAGCGGCTGGCTACACCTTC. It codes for CASSLGQAAGYTF. Drawing the rest from reference TRBV5-1 and TRBJ1-2, the complete variable domain is KAGVTQTPRYLIKTRGQQVTLSCSPISGHRSVSWYQQTPGQGLQFLFEYFSETQRNKGNFPGRFSGRQFSNSRSEMNVSTLELGDSALYLCASSLGQAAGYTFGSGTRLTVV.

The V gene is TRBV20-1, the J gene TRBJ2-3, with a possible D match to TRBD2 (5 bases). The CDR3 length is 8 residues. V was shortened by 7 bases and J by 11 bases, with 7 bases between the two germline ends. CDR1 is DFQATT, CDR2 SNEGSKA, per germline (reference sequence). DNA of the CDR3: TGCAGTGTCGGGGAGCAGTATTTT. As protein: CSVGEQYF.

The CDR3 DNA follows: TGTGCCAGCAGTACATATGGACAGGGAGAGACCCAGTACTTC. It encodes CASSTYGQGETQYF. The chain couples TRBV7-2 to TRBJ2-5; TRBD1 aligns across 8 bases. After removal of 6 bases from V and 4 bases from J, the junction contained 7 bases not matched to a gene. The germline V gene encodes CDR1 SGHTA and CDR2 FQGNSA. The CDR3 consists of 14 residues.

This clonotype has at least ten counts. This chain uses TRBV4-3 with TRBJ2-5; possible D gene TRBD2, 5 bases. Deletions cut 0 bases from V and 2 bases from J, with 10 bases between. Germline V gene sequence: CDR1 LGHNA, CDR2 YSLEER. The CDR3 totals 15 residues. In nucleotides, the CDR3 is TGCGCCAGCAGCCAAGATTGGAGCGGTCAAGAGACCCAGTACTTC. Protein product: CASSQDWSGQETQYF.

The chain has TRBV6-1 and TRBJ1-2; D possibly corresponds to TRBD1 (5 bases). There are 14 residues in the CDR3. CDR1 is MNHNS, CDR2 SASEGT, per germline. Deletions cut 7 bases from V and 8 bases from J, with 20 bases between. The CDR3 loop is CASTQQGLSGGYTF. Written as DNA, the CDR3 is TGTGCCAGCACCCAGCAGGGTCTTTCGGGAGGCTACACCTTC.

The chain joins TRBV20-1 to TRBJ2-1, with TRBD2 matching over 9 bases. V dropped 2 bases and J dropped 6; count of bases not matched to a gene: 5. Germline CDR1 DFQATT, CDR2 SNEGSKA (reference sequence). The length of the CDR3 is 14 residues. The CDR3 DNA reads TGCAGTGCTAGACCTAGCGGGATCATCAATGAGCAGTTCTTC. Translated, it gives CSARPSGIINEQFF.

CDR3 coding DNA: TGTGCCAGCAGCGTAAAAAGTAGCGGGGGGGCCACTGAGCAGTTCTTC. Residues: CASSVKSSGGATEQFF. This chain uses TRBV4-2 with TRBJ2-1; TRBD2 matches 11 bases. CDR3 length equals 16 residues. Trimming at V came to 5 bases and at J to 9 bases, leaving 12 bases not matched to a gene. Germline CDR1 LGHNA, CDR2 YNFKEQ.

The V gene is TRBV30, the J gene TRBJ2-3; TRBD1 is a possible D gene (6 bases). Germline V gene data show CDR1 as GTSNPN and CDR2 as SVGIG (reference sequence). Trimming took 4 bases from V and 1 from J, leaving 9 bases between them. This CDR3 contains 13 residues. CDR3 protein: CAWTRQGTDTQYF. CDR3 in DNA: TGTGCCTGGACAAGACAGGGCACAGATACGCAGTATTTT.

Many counts were recorded for this clonotype. J is TRBJ2-1 and V is TRBV6-1; D not certain. The CDR3 loop spans 11 amino acids. Germline CDR1 is MNHNS and CDR2 is SASEGT. Trimming cost V 8 bases and J 0 bases, with 2 bases left between them. The CDR3 loop is CASYSYNEQFF. CDR3 in DNA: TGTGCCAGCTACTCCTACAATGAGCAGTTCTTC.

In this sample, this clonotype turned up once. This chain uses TRBV7-2 with TRBJ2-1, with D hard to call. There are 12 residues in the CDR3. CDR1 and CDR2 from the germline V gene are SGHTA and FQGNSA. V was shortened by 5 bases and J by 8 bases, with 10 bases between the two germline ends. CDR3: CASSPLSDEQFF. The CDR3 DNA reads TGTGCCAGCAGCCCCCTCAGCGATGAGCAGTTCTTC.

Ten or more counts support this clonotype. The V call is TRBV29-1, the J call TRBJ2-7; TRBD1 aligns across 10 bases. The germline CDR1 and CDR2 sequences are SQVTM and ANQGSEA. V dropped 6 bases and J dropped 1; count of bases not matched to a gene: 3. The CDR3 length is 13 residues. The CDR3 sequence: CSVGTGVSYEQYF. As DNA, the CDR3 is TGCAGCGTCGGGACAGGGGTTTCCTACGAGCAGTACTTC.

The rearrangement joins TRBV20-1 to TRBJ2-2; 12 bases are shared with TRBD2. V was pared by 5 bases and J by 7 bases, with 5 bases of the junction left unmatched. The germline CDR1 and CDR2 sequences are DFQATT and SNEGSKA (reference sequence). CDR3 length: 14 amino acids. The CDR3 nucleotides read TGCAGTGCTCGACTAGCGGGAGTGAACGGGGAGCTGTTTTTT. This encodes CSARLAGVNGELFF.

This clonotype was seen only once. The chain links TRBV28 to TRBJ2-7, with TRBD1 matching over 8 bases. The V segment lost 6 bases and the J segment 5 bases; nucleotides outside the gene matches: 15. The CDR3 is 16 residues long. Germline CDR1 is MDHEN and CDR2 is SYDVKM. The CDR3: CASSLLRGRDPHEQYF. In DNA form, the CDR3 reads TGTGCCAGCAGCCTACTCAGGGGGCGCGATCCGCACGAGCAGTACTTC.